The 25 T cell receptor beta chains in this list originate from one sample, sequenced in a study of cytomegalovirus exposure and HLA in healthy donors. This table comes from immunoSEQ multiplex PCR, and its TCRdb copy is limited to in-frame clones, with some not included. The sample lists approximately 180,000 clones, around nine tenths occurring once. Sample: PBMCs. These receptors originate from a man aged 18 to 35 in good health and CMV-seropositive.

This chain connects TRBV9 to TRBJ2-1; 12 nucleotides match TRBD2. The CDR3 sequence is 16 residues long. Germline V CDR1 and CDR2: SGDLS, YYNGEE. V trimming: 3 bases; J trimming: 6 bases; junction bases outside the gene matches: 7. The CDR3 spells CASSALAGGPGNEQFF. CDR3 nucleotides: TGTGCCAGCAGCGCCCTAGCGGGAGGGCCCGGCAATGAGCAGTTCTTC.

This clone appeared a single time. V is TRBV5-1 and J is TRBJ1-1; the D is unclear. This CDR3 has 14 residues. V was shortened by 0 bases and J by 4 bases, with 10 bases between the two germline ends. Germline V lookup: CDR1 SGHRS, CDR2 YFSETQ. In DNA form, the CDR3 reads TGCGCCAGCAGCTTGGCCGCGGAGGGCACTGAAGCTTTCTTT. Translated: CASSLAAEGTEAFF. Looking up the rest from reference TRBV5-1 and TRBJ1-1 gives the full variable domain: KAGVTQTPRYLIKTRGQQVTLSCSPISGHRSVSWYQQTPGQGLQFLFEYFSETQRNKGNFPGRFSGRQFSNSRSEMNVSTLELGDSALYLCASSLAAEGTEAFFGQGTRLTVV.

The chain employs TRBV5-1 and TRBJ2-2, with 14 bases matching TRBD2. Germline V lookup: CDR1 SGHRS, CDR2 YFSETQ. V lost 5 bases, J lost 0 bases, and 3 bases stayed unmatched. The CDR3 is 17 amino acids. CDR3 nucleotide sequence: TGCGCCAGCAGGGGACTAGCGGGAGCCACGAACACCGGGGAGCTGTTTTTT. Encoded protein: CASRGLAGATNTGELFF. The full variable domain, in which reference TRBV5-1 and TRBJ2-2 provide the parts outside the CDR3, is KAGVTQTPRYLIKTRGQQVTLSCSPISGHRSVSWYQQTPGQGLQFLFEYFSETQRNKGNFPGRFSGRQFSNSRSEMNVSTLELGDSALYLCASRGLAGATNTGELFFGEGSRLTVL.

This clone was seen more than once but under ten times. The V and J genes are TRBV2 and TRBJ1-2, with 7 bases identical to TRBD1. The CDR3 spans 13 residues. The junction had 5 bases not matched to a gene; V was cut back by 6 bases and J by 4 bases. Germline CDR1 and CDR2: SNHLY and FYNNEI. DNA for the CDR3: TGTGCCAGCAGCAGGACAGGTTTCTATGGCTACACCTTC. Translating it yields CASSRTGFYGYTF.

As concerns this clone: Additional DNA sequences in this sample encode the identical CDR3. The chain combines TRBV7-2 with TRBJ2-3; 10 positions agree with TRBD2. The CDR3 is made up of 16 amino acids. Trimming took 5 bases from V and 0 from J; bases not matched to a gene: 5. In germline, CDR1 is SGHTA, CDR2 FQGNSA. CDR3 coding DNA: TGTGCCAGCAGCCCTCGGACTAGCGGCAGCACAGATACGCAGTATTTT. This gives the protein CASSPRTSGSTDTQYF. Full variable domain (missing parts from reference TRBV7-2 and TRBJ2-3): GAGVSQSPSNKVTEKGKDVELRCDPISGHTALYWYRQSLGQGLEFLIYFQGNSAPDKSGLPSDRFSAERTGGSVSTLTIQRTQQEDSAVYLCASSPRTSGSTDTQYFGPGTRLTVL.

The chain carries TRBV25-1 and TRBJ1-3, with 8 bases identical to TRBD1. Per the germline V gene, CDR1 is MGHDK and CDR2 is SYGVNS. The CDR3 spans 16 residues. V was clipped by 4 bases and J by 7 bases; unmatched bases: 12. The DNA for the CDR3 is TGTGCCAGCAGTGCGGAGACAGGGGCGGTTGTGAACACCATATATTTT. Its protein product is CASSAETGAVVNTIYF.

The genes are TRBV15 and TRBJ1-4; 8 bases agree with TRBD1. CDR3 length equals 17 residues. Germline loops: CDR1 LNHNV, CDR2 YYDKDF (reference sequence). Trimming removed 0 bases from V and 4 bases from J; junction bases left unmatched: 7. CDR3 residues: CATSRDPVRGRNEKLFF. The CDR3 bases are TGTGCCACCAGCAGAGATCCAGTCAGGGGGCGTAATGAAAAACTGTTTTTT. Based on the CDR3 plus reference TRBV15 and TRBJ1-4, the full variable domain is DAMVIQNPRYQVTQFGKPVTLSCSQTLNHNVMYWYQQKSSQAPKLLFHYYDKDFNNEADTPDNFQSRRPNTSFCFLDIRSPGLGDTAMYLCATSRDPVRGRNEKLFFGSGTQLSVL.

This rearrangement joins TRBV5-4 to TRBJ2-7, with 7 bases aligning to TRBD1. From germline, CDR1 is SGHNT and CDR2 YYREEE (reference sequence). The CDR3 contains 14 residues. Trimming removed 0 bases from V and 2 bases from J; junction bases left unmatched: 2. The CDR3 protein is CASSLGQGAYEQYF. The CDR3 DNA is TGTGCCAGCAGCTTGGGACAGGGTGCCTACGAGCAGTACTTC.

This rearrangement joins TRBV2 to TRBJ1-1; TRBD1 is a possible D gene (5 bases). With 5 bases removed from V and 1 base from J, the gap between germline ends came to 14 bases. Germline CDR1 and CDR2: SNHLY and FYNNEI. This CDR3 has 15 residues. CDR3 DNA: TGTGCCAGCAGTCCGCCGACAGCGGGGAACACTGAAGCTTTCTTT. This codes for CASSPPTAGNTEAFF.

V gene TRBV11-2 combines with J gene TRBJ2-7, with 13 bases that match TRBD2. The germline V gene encodes CDR1 SGHAT and CDR2 FQNNGV. The J segment lost 4 bases and the V segment lost 0 bases, leaving 15 bases of the junction unmatched. This CDR3 is 20 amino acids long. The CDR3 protein is CASSLDTGLAGSLSTYEQYF. As DNA, the CDR3 is TGTGCCAGCAGCTTAGATACGGGACTAGCGGGGTCCCTTTCGACTTACGAGCAGTACTTC. Variable domain in full (rest from reference TRBV11-2 and TRBJ2-7): EAGVAQSPRYKIIEKRQSVAFWCNPISGHATLYWYQQILGQGPKLLIQFQNNGVVDDSQLPKDRFSAERLKGVDSTLKIQPAKLEDSAVYLCASSLDTGLAGSLSTYEQYFGPGTRLTVT.

In DNA, the CDR3 is TGCAGCGTTCAACGGGACTTCTCCTACAATGAGCAGTTCTTC. It codes for CSVQRDFSYNEQFF. The rearrangement joins TRBV29-1 to TRBJ2-1, with a weak D call TRBD2 (6 bases). The germline V gene has CDR1 SQVTM and CDR2 ANQGSEA. This CDR3 is 14 amino acids long. Trimming shortened V by 5 bases and J by 0 bases, and 11 bases separated the two germline ends.

This clone was seen just once. The gene calls are TRBV5-1 and TRBJ1-1; 11 positions agree with TRBD1. The V segment lost 4 bases and the J segment 1 base; nucleotides outside the gene matches: 3. The V gene's germline CDR1 is SGHRS and CDR2 YFSETQ. The CDR3 runs 15 residues. The CDR3 coding sequence is TGCGCCAGCAGCACGGGGACAGGGGGGAACACTGAAGCTTTCTTT. This codes for CASSTGTGGNTEAFF.

The rearrangement links TRBV27 to TRBJ2-5; 8 bases agree with TRBD2. The CDR3 sequence is 14 residues long. With V trimmed by 1 base and J by 6 bases, 4 bases remained unmatched. In germline, CDR1 is MNHEY, CDR2 SMNVEV (reference sequence). The CDR3 nucleotides are TGTGCCAGCAGTTTATTTGGGACTAGGAAGACCCAGTACTTC. Translation gives CASSLFGTRKTQYF.

This clone came up once. This chain uses TRBV7-9 with TRBJ1-2; maybe TRBD1 (6 bases). Germline values: CDR1 SEHNR, CDR2 FQNEAQ (reference sequence). With 5 bases removed from V and 5 bases from J, the gap between germline ends came to 21 bases. The CDR3 contains 16 residues. DNA for the CDR3: TGTGCCAGCAGCGCAAGCCGCTCACAGGGCCTTTATGGCTACACCTTC. It codes for CASSASRSQGLYGYTF.

The chain combines TRBV13 with TRBJ2-7, with unresolved D. V dropped 7 bases and J dropped 4 bases, with 17 bases sitting between them. The germline V gene encodes CDR1 PRHDT and CDR2 FYEKMQ (reference sequence). The CDR3 runs to 14 residues. The CDR3 sequence is CASTVGPSSYEQYF. The DNA for the CDR3 is TGTGCCAGCACCGTCGGTCCTAGTTCGTACGAGCAGTACTTC.

The chain uses TRBV28 and TRBJ2-7, with D possibly matching TRBD2 (5 bases). CDR1 is MDHEN, CDR2 SYDVKM, per germline. CDR3 size: 13 residues. Deletions cut 7 bases from V and 1 base from J, with 11 bases between. CDR3 nucleotides: TGTGCCAGCACCTCCGGGGAGTCCTACGAGCAGTACTTC. Encoded protein: CASTSGESYEQYF.

V gene TRBV28 combines with J gene TRBJ2-5; 7 nucleotides agree with TRBD1. The ends lost 6 bases at V and 0 bases at J; junction bases unmatched: 13. Germline V CDR1 and CDR2: MDHEN, SYDVKM. The CDR3 is made up of 17 amino acids. The CDR3 DNA follows: TGTGCCAGCAGGATGCCCCGCAGGGGACAGTACCAAGAGACCCAGTACTTC. Translated, it gives CASRMPRRGQYQETQYF.

V and J are TRBV10-3 and TRBJ1-2; TRBD1 matches at 7 bases. This CDR3 comprises 15 residues. Germline CDR1 and CDR2: ENHRY and SYGVKD. V shed 6 bases and J 1 base; nucleotides not matched to a gene: 8. The CDR3 reads CAISSSGQNNYGYTF. Written as DNA, the CDR3 is TGTGCCATCAGCTCATCGGGACAGAATAACTATGGCTACACCTTC.

The chain carries TRBV6-5 and TRBJ1-2; possible D gene TRBD1, 5 bases. The CDR3 covers 14 residues. CDR1 is MNHEY and CDR2 is SVGAGI in the germline V gene. With 0 bases removed from V and 2 bases from J, the gap between germline ends came to 7 bases. The CDR3 DNA sequence: TGTGCCAGCAGTTACTCGGGGGGAAACTATGGCTACACCTTC. Its translation is CASSYSGGNYGYTF.

The chain carries TRBV6-1 and TRBJ1-5, with TRBD1 matching 7 bases. The V and J ends lost 6 bases and 2 bases, in that order; junction bases with no gene match: 4. The CDR3 consists of 14 residues. The V gene's germline CDR1 is MNHNS and CDR2 SASEGT. CDR3: CASSVDRGNQPQHF. The DNA of the CDR3 is TGTGCCAGCAGCGTAGACAGGGGCAATCAGCCCCAGCATTTT.

This clone came up a few times. The genes are TRBV4-2 and TRBJ2-3, with a possible D match to TRBD2 (6 bases). This CDR3 has 14 amino acids. Germline V gene lookup returns CDR1 LGHNA and CDR2 YNFKEQ. The V and J ends lost 3 bases and 6 bases respectively, with 13 bases between them. The CDR3 sequence is CASSQGTSADTQYF. As DNA, the CDR3 is TGTGCCAGCAGCCAGGGGACTTCGGCGGATACGCAGTATTTT.

The V and J genes are TRBV11-3 and TRBJ2-7, with a weak D call TRBD1 (5 bases). The germline gives CDR1 SGHNT, CDR2 YENEEA. V lost 5 bases and J lost 2, with 10 bases in between. CDR3 length: 13 residues. This CDR3 reads CASSQDTTYEQYF. CDR3 coding DNA: TGTGCCAGCAGCCAGGACACGACCTACGAGCAGTACTTC. The variable domain in full, with the rest retrieved from reference TRBV11-3 and TRBJ2-7, is EAGVVQSPRYKIIEKKQPVAFWCNPISGHNTLYWYLQNLGQGPELLIRYENEEAVDDSQLPKDRFSAERLKGVDSTLKIQPAELGDSAVYLCASSQDTTYEQYFGPGTRLTVT.

This clone was seen a handful of times. The chain carries TRBV7-2 and TRBJ1-2; D may be TRBD1 (6 bases). Germline V CDR1 and CDR2: SGHTA, FQGNSA. With 1 base removed from V and 13 bases from J, the gap between germline ends came to 13 bases. This CDR3 is 12 amino acids long. For the CDR3, the DNA is TGTGCCAGCAGCTTAGACTCAGGGGAATTCACCTTC. Translating it yields CASSLDSGEFTF.

The chain combines TRBV27 with TRBJ2-7, with TRBD1 as a possible D gene (5 bases). Germline V gene data show CDR1 as MNHEY and CDR2 as SMNVEV (reference sequence). V was clipped by 0 bases and J by 1 base, with 13 bases between them. The CDR3 covers 16 residues. Here the CDR3 reads CASSLSGQGGSYEQYF. The CDR3, as DNA: TGTGCCAGCAGTTTATCTGGGCAGGGTGGGTCCTACGAGCAGTACTTC.

This chain links TRBV2 with TRBJ2-1; D uncertain. Trimming took off 4 bases at V and 7 bases at J, with 5 bases between the two ends. The CDR3 covers 11 residues. Germline-derived CDR1 and CDR2 are SNHLY and FYNNEI. CDR3 in amino acids: CASSGLNEQFF. Here the CDR3 DNA reads TGTGCCAGCAGTGGTCTTAATGAGCAGTTCTTC.